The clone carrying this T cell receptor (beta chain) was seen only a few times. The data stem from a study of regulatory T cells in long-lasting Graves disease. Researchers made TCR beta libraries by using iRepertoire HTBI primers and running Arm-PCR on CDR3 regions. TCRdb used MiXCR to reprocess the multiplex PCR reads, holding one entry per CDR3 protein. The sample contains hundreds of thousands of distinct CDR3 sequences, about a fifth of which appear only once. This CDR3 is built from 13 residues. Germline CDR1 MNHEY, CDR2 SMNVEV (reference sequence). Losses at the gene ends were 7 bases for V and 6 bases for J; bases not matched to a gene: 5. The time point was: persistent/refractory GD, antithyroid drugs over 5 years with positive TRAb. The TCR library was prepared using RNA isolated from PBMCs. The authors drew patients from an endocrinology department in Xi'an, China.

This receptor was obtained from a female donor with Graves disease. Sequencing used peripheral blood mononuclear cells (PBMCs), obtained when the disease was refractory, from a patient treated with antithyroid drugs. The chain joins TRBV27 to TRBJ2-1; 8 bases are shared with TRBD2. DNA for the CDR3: TGTGCCAGCACCTCAAGCGGGAGCAATGAGCAGTTCTTC. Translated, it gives CASTSSGSNEQFF.